This T cell receptor beta chain stems from a study of CD8 T cells in Susac syndrome. Study-wide context: Blood was drawn from patients with Susac syndrome. At that point, they were therapy-naive, on corticosteroids, or on intravenous immunoglobulin alone.

Comment on this clonotype: Its antigen is still unknown.

CDR3 size: 14 residues. Looked up from germline, CDR1 is SQVTM and CDR2 is ANQGSEA. The V end was cut by 2 bases, the J end by 6 bases, with 16 bases between. The RNA, about 0.5 to 1 ug, was put through reverse transcription using random hexamers. Amplification of TCR beta CDR3 was carried out by immunoSEQ multiplex PCR, which covered 54 Vbeta and 13 Jbeta segments. One entry per CDR3 protein results from TCRdb running MiXCR on the immunoSEQ multiplex PCR reads. The sample contains under 110,000 distinct CDR3 sequences, roughly 94% of which appear only once. Study-level results: In total CD8+ repertoires, sixteen Susac-specific public clones were detected, and CD8+ TEMRA repertoires contained five. TCR sequencing and HLA analysis covered a relatively small number of individuals.

This rearrangement joins TRBV29-1 to TRBJ1-1; D is unresolved. This TCR derives from a human donor with Susac syndrome. The sample taken for sequencing was CD8+ T cells from PBMCs. Here the CDR3 reads CSVERGIVGAEAFF. The CDR3 nucleotides are TGCAGCGTTGAAAGAGGGATTGTGGGAGCTGAAGCTTTCTTT.